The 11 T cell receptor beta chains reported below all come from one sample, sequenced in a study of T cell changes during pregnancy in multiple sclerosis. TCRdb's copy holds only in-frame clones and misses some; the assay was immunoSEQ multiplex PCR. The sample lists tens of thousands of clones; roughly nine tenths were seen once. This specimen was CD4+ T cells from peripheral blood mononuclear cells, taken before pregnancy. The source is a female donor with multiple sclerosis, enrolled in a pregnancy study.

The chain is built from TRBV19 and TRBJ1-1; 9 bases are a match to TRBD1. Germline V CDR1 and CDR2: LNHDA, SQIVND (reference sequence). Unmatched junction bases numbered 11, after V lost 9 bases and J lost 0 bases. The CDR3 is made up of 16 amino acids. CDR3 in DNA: TGTGCCAGCCGCCTAACAGGGGGCTATTTGAACACTGAAGCTTTCTTT. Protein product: CASRLTGGYLNTEAFF.

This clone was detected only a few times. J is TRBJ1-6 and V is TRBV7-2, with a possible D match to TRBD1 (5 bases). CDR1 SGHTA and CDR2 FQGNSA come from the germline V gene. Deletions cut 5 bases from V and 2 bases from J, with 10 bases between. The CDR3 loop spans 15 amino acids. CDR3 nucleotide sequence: TGTGCCAGCAGCCCTGGACAAACCTATAATTCACCCCTCCACTTT. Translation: CASSPGQTYNSPLHF.

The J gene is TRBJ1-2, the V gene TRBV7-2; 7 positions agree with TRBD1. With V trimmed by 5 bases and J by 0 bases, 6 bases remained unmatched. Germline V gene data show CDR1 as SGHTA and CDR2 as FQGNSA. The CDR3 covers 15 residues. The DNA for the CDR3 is TGTGCCAGCAGCCCGAGGGACAGCGCTAACTATGGCTACACCTTC. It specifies CASSPRDSANYGYTF.

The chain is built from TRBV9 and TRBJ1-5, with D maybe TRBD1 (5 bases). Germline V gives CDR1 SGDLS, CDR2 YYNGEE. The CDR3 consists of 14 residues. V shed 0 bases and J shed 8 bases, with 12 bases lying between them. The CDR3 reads CASSVAGGGEPQHF. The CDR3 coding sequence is TGTGCCAGCAGCGTAGCGGGGGGTGGGGAGCCCCAGCATTTT.

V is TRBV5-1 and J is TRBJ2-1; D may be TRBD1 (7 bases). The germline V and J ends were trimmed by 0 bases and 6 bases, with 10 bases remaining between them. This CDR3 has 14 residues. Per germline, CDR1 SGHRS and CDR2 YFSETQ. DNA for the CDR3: TGCGCCAGCAGCTTGGGTCAGGGGGGCAATGAGCAGTTCTTC. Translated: CASSLGQGGNEQFF.

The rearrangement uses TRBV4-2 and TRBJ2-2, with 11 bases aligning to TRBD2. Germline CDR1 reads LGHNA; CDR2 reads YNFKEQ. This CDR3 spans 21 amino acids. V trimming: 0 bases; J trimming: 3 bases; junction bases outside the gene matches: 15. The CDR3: CASSQDFVGSGGAEDTGELFF. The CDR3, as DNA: TGTGCCAGCAGCCAAGATTTCGTTGGTAGCGGGGGGGCCGAGGACACCGGGGAGCTGTTTTTT.

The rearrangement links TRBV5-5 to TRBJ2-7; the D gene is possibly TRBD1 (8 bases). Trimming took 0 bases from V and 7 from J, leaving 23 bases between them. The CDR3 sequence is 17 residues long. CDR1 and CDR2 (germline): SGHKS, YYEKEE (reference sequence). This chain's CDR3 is CASSLARVLNRGGEQYF. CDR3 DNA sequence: TGTGCCAGCAGCTTGGCCCGTGTCCTAAACAGGGGGGGAGAGCAGTACTTC.

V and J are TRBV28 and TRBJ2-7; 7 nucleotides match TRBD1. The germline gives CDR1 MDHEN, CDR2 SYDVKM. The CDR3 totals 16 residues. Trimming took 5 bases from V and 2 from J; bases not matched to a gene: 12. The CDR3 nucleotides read TGTGCCAGCAGTGGGCCCGGGACAGAAACCACCTACGAGCAGTACTTC. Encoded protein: CASSGPGTETTYEQYF.

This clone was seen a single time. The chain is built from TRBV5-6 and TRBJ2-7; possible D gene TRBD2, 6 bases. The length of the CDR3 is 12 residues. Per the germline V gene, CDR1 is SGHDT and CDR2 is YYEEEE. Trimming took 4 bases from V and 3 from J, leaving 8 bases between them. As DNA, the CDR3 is TGTGCCAGCAGCCCCGGGGGCTACGAGCAGTACTTC. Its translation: CASSPGGYEQYF.

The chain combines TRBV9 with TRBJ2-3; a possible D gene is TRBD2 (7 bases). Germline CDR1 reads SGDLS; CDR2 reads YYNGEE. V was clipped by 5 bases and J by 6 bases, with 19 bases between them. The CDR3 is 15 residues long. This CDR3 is CASSSRWGGGDTQYF. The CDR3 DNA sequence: TGTGCCAGCAGTTCAAGGTGGGGGGGCGGGGATACGCAGTATTTT.

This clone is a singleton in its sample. CDR3 sequence: CAISGLAGGPYEQYF. The CDR3 DNA sequence: TGTGCCATCAGTGGGCTAGCGGGGGGTCCCTACGAGCAGTACTTC. This chain links TRBV10-3 with TRBJ2-7, with TRBD2 matching over 11 bases. Germline V gene lookup returns CDR1 ENHRY and CDR2 SYGVKD. The V segment lost 4 bases and the J segment 2 bases; nucleotides outside the gene matches: 4. The CDR3 contains 15 residues.